One and the same sample provided the 14 T cell receptor beta chains below, sequenced in a study of blood T cells in healthy people across ages. Together with a sample-barcoded 5' primer, a J-beta primer mix was included in a second PCR lasting about 7 to 11 cycles. TCRdb re-derived calls from the 5' RACE reads in MiXCR, one entry per CDR3 protein. The table records some 800,000 distinct CDR3 sequences, about 42% of them present only once. Material for sequencing was blood. The receptors here all came from a man aged 55 to 69 in good health.

J is TRBJ2-1 and V is TRBV5-1; 7 nucleotides align to TRBD1. This CDR3 has 14 amino acids. V was clipped by 0 bases and J by 6 bases; unmatched bases: 3. The V gene's germline CDR1 is SGHRS and CDR2 YFSETQ. The CDR3 nucleotides are TGCGCCAGCAGCTTGGCCACAGGGGCCAATGAGCAGTTCTTC. Its protein is CASSLATGANEQFF.

V usage is TRBV27 and J usage is TRBJ1-2, with TRBD1 matching 7 bases. The CDR3 has 14 amino acids. With 6 bases clipped from V and 7 bases from J, the junction kept 11 bases outside the gene matches. CDR1 and CDR2 (germline): MNHEY, SMNVEV (reference sequence). CDR3 sequence (DNA): TGTGCCAGCAGCCGGAGCGGGACAGAGTTTGGCTACACCTTC. Translating gives CASSRSGTEFGYTF.

This chain uses TRBV11-2 with TRBJ1-6, with 8 bases matching TRBD1. Germline loops: CDR1 SGHAT, CDR2 FQNNGV. The junction had 14 bases not matched to a gene; V was cut back by 3 bases and J by 10 bases. The CDR3 totals 17 residues. The CDR3 loop is CASSLPRGQGFRSPLHF. CDR3 DNA sequence: TGTGCCAGCAGCTTGCCCCGAGGACAGGGATTTCGGTCACCCCTCCACTTT.

The chain couples TRBV6-2 or TRBV6-3 to TRBJ1-5; 8 nucleotides agree with TRBD1. CDR3 size: 15 residues. The germline CDR1 and CDR2 sequences are MNHEY and SVGEGT. Trimming cost V 6 bases and J 3 bases; bases outside gene matches: 7. The CDR3 DNA sequence: TGTGCCAGCAGATCCGGACAGGGCTACAATCAGCCCCAGCATTTT. Its translation: CASRSGQGYNQPQHF.

The chain is built from TRBV6-5 and TRBJ2-1; D is unresolved. CDR3 length: 13 amino acids. Between the trimmed V and J ends, which lost 4 bases and 6 bases, there was a span of 10 bases. Germline-derived CDR1 and CDR2 are MNHEY and SVGAGI. The CDR3 sequence is CASSSPVINEQFF. The CDR3 bases are TGTGCCAGCAGTTCTCCCGTTATCAATGAGCAGTTCTTC.

This clonotype was picked up many times. The chain joins TRBV20-1 to TRBJ2-3; 9 nucleotides agree with TRBD2. J was trimmed by 1 base and V by 1 base; bases with no gene match: 6. Germline V lookup: CDR1 DFQATT, CDR2 SNEGSKA (reference sequence). The CDR3 sequence is 16 residues long. The chain's CDR3 is CSARVASGARTDTQYF. The CDR3 region has the DNA TGCAGTGCTAGAGTAGCTAGCGGGGCCCGCACAGATACGCAGTATTTT.

The V and J genes are TRBV7-2 and TRBJ2-7; 7 positions agree with TRBD2. Per the germline V gene, CDR1 is SGHTA and CDR2 is FQGNSA. V shed 5 bases and J 1 base; nucleotides not matched to a gene: 8. This CDR3 is built from 15 residues. CDR3 sequence reads: CASSKSGGRSYEQYF. The CDR3 DNA sequence: TGTGCCAGCAGCAAAAGCGGCGGGAGATCCTACGAGCAGTACTTC.

The chain couples TRBV11-1 to TRBJ2-7, with 7 bases aligning to TRBD1. This CDR3 spans 14 amino acids. Trimming cost V 5 bases and J 1 base; bases outside gene matches: 5. Germline loops: CDR1 SGHAT, CDR2 FQDESV (reference sequence). The CDR3 protein is CASSDWDRSYEQYF. CDR3 nucleotides: TGTGCCAGCAGCGACTGGGACAGATCCTACGAGCAGTACTTC. Full variable domain (remainder filled in from reference TRBV11-1 and TRBJ2-7): EAEVAQSPRYKITEKSQAVAFWCDPISGHATLYWYRQILGQGPELLVQFQDESVVDDSQLPKDRFSAERLKGVDSTLKIQPAELGDSAMYLCASSDWDRSYEQYFGPGTRLTVT.

J is TRBJ2-5 and V is TRBV4-3; 8 bases fit TRBD2. CDR1 is LGHNA, CDR2 YSLEER, per germline. With V trimmed by 1 base and J by 2 bases, 6 bases remained unmatched. The CDR3 covers 16 residues. The CDR3 DNA reads TGCGCCAGCAGCCAAGGGACAACGGGGGGGCAAGAGACCCAGTACTTC. Its translation is CASSQGTTGGQETQYF.

The chain recombines TRBV6-2 or TRBV6-3 with TRBJ2-3; 12 nucleotides agree with TRBD2. Germline V gene sequence: CDR1 MNHEY, CDR2 SVGEGT. The CDR3 sequence is 12 residues long. Germline trimming cut 4 bases from V and 14 bases from J; bases unmatched to any gene: 4. The CDR3, as DNA: TGTGCCAGCAGTTTTCCGGGACTAGCGGGGTATTTT. Its protein is CASSFPGLAGYF.

The genes are TRBV27 and TRBJ2-3, with no clear D. CDR1 and CDR2 (germline): MNHEY, SMNVEV (reference sequence). V was trimmed by 2 bases and J by 0 bases, leaving 9 bases between them. This CDR3 is built from 15 residues. The CDR3 sequence is CASSLMGSSTDTQYF. The CDR3 DNA reads TGTGCCAGCAGTTTAATGGGCAGTAGCACAGATACGCAGTATTTT.

In its sample, this clonotype was seen a few times. The rearrangement links TRBV12-3 or TRBV12-4 to TRBJ2-5; D remains ambiguous. The CDR3 covers 12 residues. V was cut by 3 bases and J by 7 bases, with 9 bases left in between. The CDR3 bases are TGTGCCAGCAGTTTTCGTTACGGGACCCAGTACTTC. Amino acid sequence: CASSFRYGTQYF.

The CDR3 DNA is TGTGCCAGCAGACAACAGGGGGCTACGGGCGCAGATACGCAGTATTTT. Protein: CASRQQGATGADTQYF. J is TRBJ2-3 and V is TRBV12-3 or TRBV12-4; 9 bases are shared with TRBD1. CDR3 length: 16 residues. Germline trimming cut 6 bases from V and 4 bases from J; bases unmatched to any gene: 11.

This clonotype occurred a few times. V usage is TRBV6-2 or TRBV6-3 and J usage is TRBJ1-6; 9 bases match TRBD1. Per the germline V gene, CDR1 is MNHEY and CDR2 is SVGEGT. V was clipped by 6 bases and J by 7 bases; unmatched bases: 4. The CDR3 contains 14 residues. The CDR3 here is CASRSGQGNSPLHF. The CDR3 DNA reads TGTGCCAGCAGGAGCGGACAGGGGAATTCACCCCTCCACTTT.